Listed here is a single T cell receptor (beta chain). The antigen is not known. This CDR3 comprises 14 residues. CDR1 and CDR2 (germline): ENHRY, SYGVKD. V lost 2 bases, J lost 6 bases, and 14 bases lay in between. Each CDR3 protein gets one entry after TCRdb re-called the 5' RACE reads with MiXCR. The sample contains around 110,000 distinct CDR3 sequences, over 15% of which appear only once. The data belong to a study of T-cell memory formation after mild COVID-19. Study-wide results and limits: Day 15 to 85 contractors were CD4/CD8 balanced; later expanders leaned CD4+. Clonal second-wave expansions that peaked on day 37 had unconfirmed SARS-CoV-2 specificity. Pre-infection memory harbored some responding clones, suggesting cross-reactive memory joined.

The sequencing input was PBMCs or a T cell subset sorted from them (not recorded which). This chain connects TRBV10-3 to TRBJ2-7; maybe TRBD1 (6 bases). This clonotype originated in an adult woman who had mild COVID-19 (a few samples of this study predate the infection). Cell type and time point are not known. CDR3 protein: CAISEPSQGREQYF. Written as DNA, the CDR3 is TGTGCCATCAGTGAGCCGTCACAGGGTCGCGAGCAGTACTTC.